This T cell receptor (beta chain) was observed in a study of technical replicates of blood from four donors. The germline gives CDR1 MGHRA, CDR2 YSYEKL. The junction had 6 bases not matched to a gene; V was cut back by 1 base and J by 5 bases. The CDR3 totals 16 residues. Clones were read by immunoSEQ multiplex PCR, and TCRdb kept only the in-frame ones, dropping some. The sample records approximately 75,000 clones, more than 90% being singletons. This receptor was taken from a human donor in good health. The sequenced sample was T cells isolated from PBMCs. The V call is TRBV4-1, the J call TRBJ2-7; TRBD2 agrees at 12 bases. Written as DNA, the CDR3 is TGCGCCAGCAGCCAAGCACTAGCGGGAGGCCACCACGAGCAGTACTTC. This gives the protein CASSQALAGGHHEQYF.